This T cell receptor (beta chain) is drawn from a study of blood T cell repertoires in COVID-19. Looking at the study overall: Whether acute or convalescent, the COVID-19 samples came from the United States, Italy and Spain. Sources were T cells, B-cell-depleted T cells, or PBMCs; the material itself was cDNA or gDNA.

Per the original methods: Reference gene primer amplification yielded estimated nucleated cell counts. TCRdb's table, derived via immunoSEQ multiplex PCR, lists solely in-frame clones and lacks some. V, J and clone size derive from that table, while D and trimming were established from the DNA sequence. The table has about 260,000 clones, around 90% seen once; the top ten hold 0.7%. J lost 4 bases, V lost 10 bases, and 9 bases had no gene match. Germline V gene lookup returns CDR1 ENHRY and CDR2 SYGVKD. The CDR3 has 14 residues. Sequencing used peripheral blood. The gene calls are TRBV10-3 and TRBJ1-4, with 7 bases that match TRBD1. The sequence derives from a human donor in a cohort sampled during active COVID-19. The CDR3 region has the DNA TGTGCCACGAAGGGGGCAGGAGGTAATGAAAAACTGTTTTTT. Translation: CATKGAGGNEKLFF.